One TCR beta chain is described in this entry. This sample is part of a study of blood T cell repertoires in COVID-19. On the study more broadly: COVID-19 samples from acute and convalescent phases originated in the United States, Italy and Spain. Sources were T cells, B-cell-depleted T cells, or PBMCs; the material itself was cDNA or gDNA.

Looked up from germline, CDR1 is LNHDA and CDR2 is SQIVND (reference sequence). The CDR3 has 14 amino acids. Trimming took 3 bases from V and 10 from J, leaving 18 bases between them. Using immunoSEQ multiplex PCR, the repertoire was profiled, and TCRdb retains in-frame clones only, with some absent. Here the sample spans around 100,000 clones, about 90% being singletons. The clonotype was recovered from a woman between 55 and 75 years old with acute or convalescent COVID-19. What was sequenced was peripheral blood. The V call is TRBV19, the J call TRBJ1-1; D may be TRBD1 (5 bases). The CDR3 loop is CASSISPGPGGAFF. The CDR3 nucleotides are TGTGCCAGTAGTATTAGCCCGGGGCCGGGAGGAGCTTTCTTT.